Listed below are T cell receptor beta chains from one sample, sequenced in a study of cytomegalovirus exposure and HLA in healthy donors. Profiled with immunoSEQ multiplex PCR; TCRdb holds only in-frame clones, not every one. The data contain some 95,000 clones, 55% to 75% of them singletons. Sequencing was done on a sample of PBMCs. The receptors were sampled from a woman in her late teens or twenties in good health and CMV-seropositive. CDR3s include the opening cysteine and the closing phenylalanine or tryptophan. Clone size appears in some rows only: once, few, many, or a class for an expanded clone.

CDR3: CASRETGPAEAFF
V: TRBV7-2
J: TRBJ1-1
size: few

CDR3: CASSLVGQGYEQFF
V: TRBV7-2
J: TRBJ2-1
size: -

CDR3: CASTYTGGNNQPQHF
V: TRBV6-6
J: TRBJ1-5
size: once

CDR3: CASSQGEIYEQYF
V: TRBV6-5
J: TRBJ2-7
size: -

CDR3: CASSQEWGSNTGELFF
V: TRBV4-3
J: TRBJ2-2
size: -

CDR3: CASSSPSRLSSYNEQFF
V: TRBV7-9
J: TRBJ2-1
size: -

CDR3: CASSSQVARVGTEAFF
V: TRBV13
J: TRBJ1-1
size: once

CDR3: CASSPFEGQGLIQYF
V: TRBV9
J: TRBJ2-4
size: -

CDR3: CASSGGLAGKTYNEQFF
V: TRBV2
J: TRBJ2-1
size: -

CDR3: CASSSTSGSVGEQFF
V: TRBV11-3
J: TRBJ2-1
size: -

CDR3: CASSLRLAGAIDTQYF
V: TRBV5-4
J: TRBJ2-3
size: -

CDR3: CASSHRVNTEAFF
V: TRBV6-5
J: TRBJ1-1
size: -

CDR3: CASSFTGGLAYEQYF
V: TRBV7-9
J: TRBJ2-7
size: -

CDR3: CASSIANEQFF
V: TRBV2
J: TRBJ2-1
size: -

CDR3: CATSRDQSGRLKTLQSYEQYF
V: TRBV15
J: TRBJ2-7
size: -

CDR3: CASSPRAAGELFF
V: TRBV6-5
J: TRBJ2-2
size: few

CDR3: CASSIDLARGPDTQYF
V: TRBV19
J: TRBJ2-3
size: -

CDR3: CASSGTRNSPLHF
V: TRBV9
J: TRBJ1-6
size: -

CDR3: CASTIGSGINEQFF
V: TRBV19
J: TRBJ2-1
size: -

CDR3: CASSDSGTAYSQYF
V: TRBV6-1
J: TRBJ2-5
size: once

CDR3: CASSYQSIWDRDLNEQFF
V: TRBV4-3
J: TRBJ2-1
size: few

CDR3: CASSQEGKTHRRDGETQYF
V: TRBV14
J: TRBJ2-5
size: -

CDR3: CASSPGLESGEQYF
V: TRBV7-2
J: TRBJ2-7
size: -

CDR3: CASSFPLQGIAEAFF
V: TRBV28
J: TRBJ1-1
size: -

CDR3: CASSLTRQGGTEAFF
V: TRBV7-3
J: TRBJ1-1
size: -

CDR3: CASSLGRNTEAFF
V: TRBV7-8
J: TRBJ1-1
size: once

CDR3: CSAGVNEQFF
V: TRBV20-1
J: TRBJ2-1
size: few

CDR3: CASSLVRGAHIYEQYF
V: TRBV27
J: -
size: -

CDR3: CASSQDRGWGGYGYTF
V: TRBV4-3
J: TRBJ1-2
size: -

CDR3: CASLRDRNTEAFF
V: TRBV2
J: TRBJ1-1
size: few

CDR3: CASSLLGLESTTDTQYF
V: TRBV27
J: TRBJ2-3
size: -

CDR3: CASRRTRRDEQFF
V: TRBV6-5
J: TRBJ2-1
size: -

CDR3: CSASTAVGGSGPQHF
V: TRBV29-1
J: TRBJ1-5
size: few

CDR3: CASSGGTGNEQYF
V: TRBV2
J: -
size: -

CDR3: CASGFSYRDRGDYGYTF
V: TRBV12-5
J: TRBJ1-2
size: -

CDR3: CASSEDRNQPQHF
V: TRBV19
J: TRBJ1-5
size: few

CDR3: CAWSPGTSGSNEQFF
V: TRBV30
J: TRBJ2-1
size: few

CDR3: CASSPTGKSTYEQYF
V: TRBV5-6
J: TRBJ2-7
size: -

CDR3: CASSPSKHEQFF
V: TRBV27
J: TRBJ2-1
size: -

CDR3: CASSFGGGEETQYF
V: TRBV19
J: TRBJ2-5
size: -

CDR3: CGQRVTEEAFF
V: TRBV10-1
J: TRBJ1-1
size: -